Listed below are T cell receptor beta chains from one sample, sequenced in a study of blood T cell repertoires in COVID-19. The method was immunoSEQ multiplex PCR; TCRdb's version includes in-frame clones alone and lacks a portion of them. The sample has 35,000 to 55,000 clones, around nine tenths seen once; the top ten hold more than 5.5%. The sample consisted of peripheral blood. The receptors were sampled from a human donor in a cohort sampled during active COVID-19. Both conserved end residues are part of each CDR3. D genes are given only for firm matches. Part of the rows lack a size; the others show once, few, many or a class for expanded clones.

CASSHAGTGEKQFF | TGCGCCAGCAGCCATGCCGGGACTGGGGAAAAGCAGTTCTTC | 14 | TRBJ2-1 | TRBV4-1 | . | .
CASSQSPGSTDTQYF | TGCGCCAGCAGCCAGAGCCCCGGTAGCACAGATACGCAGTATTTT | 15 | TRBJ2-3 | TRBV4-1 | . | .
CASSSGLAGANVLTF | TGCGCCAGCAGCTCCGGACTTGCTGGGGCCAACGTCCTGACTTTC | 15 | TRBJ2-6 | TRBV5-1 | . | .
CASSFEGVTYEQYF | TGTGCCAGCAGCTTCGAGGGCGTAACCTACGAGCAGTACTTC | 14 | TRBJ2-7 | TRBV7-6 | . | .
CAWTPRYYSSYEQYF | TGTGCCTGGACCCCCCGATACTACTCCTCCTACGAGCAGTACTTC | 15 | TRBJ2-7 | TRBV30 | . | .
CASSLAGLAYEQYF | TGTGCCAGCAGCTTAGCAGGGTTGGCCTACGAGCAGTACTTC | 14 | TRBJ2-7 | TRBV11-2 | . | .
CASSGASGPYNEQFF | TGTGCCAGCAGTGGGGCTAGCGGGCCTTACAATGAGCAGTTCTTC | 15 | TRBJ2-1 | TRBV2 | TRBD2 | .
CATSRTGGHGYTF | TGTGCCACCAGCAGAACGGGGGGGCATGGCTACACCTTC | 13 | TRBJ1-2 | TRBV24-1 | . | .
CASSREGLQYF | TGTGCCAGCAGCCGGGAGGGCCTTCAGTACTTC | 11 | TRBJ2-4 | TRBV3-1/TRBV3-2 | TRBD2 | .
CAWNRGTEYEQYF | TGTGCCTGGAATAGGGGTACCGAGTACGAGCAGTACTTC | 13 | TRBJ2-7 | TRBV30 | . | .
CASTSSGTPSGANVLTF | TGTGCCAGCACCTCCTCCGGGACACCCTCTGGGGCCAACGTCCTGACTTTC | 17 | TRBJ2-6 | TRBV5-5 | . | .
CASSLAGGVGYGYTF | TGCGCCAGCAGCTTGGCTGGGGGCGTCGGCTATGGCTACACCTTC | 15 | TRBJ1-2 | TRBV5-1 | . | .
CASSLFSAGPKLFF | TGTGCCAGCAGTTTATTTTCGGCTGGGCCTAAACTGTTTTTT | 14 | TRBJ1-4 | TRBV27 | . | .
CASSFIAKASGGPPQETQYF | TGTGCCAGCAGTTTTATTGCAAAGGCTAGCGGGGGGCCGCCGCAAGAGACCCAGTACTTC | 20 | TRBJ2-5 | TRBV28 | TRBD2 | .
CASSYGVARAYQPQHF | TGTGCCAGCAGTTATGGTGTCGCCAGGGCCTATCAGCCCCAGCATTTT | 16 | TRBJ1-5 | TRBV6-6 | . | .
CASTDRGRGITGELFF | TGTGCCAGCACCGATAGGGGCCGGGGGATCACCGGGGAGCTGTTTTTT | 16 | TRBJ2-2 | TRBV7-2 | . | .
CASSSSSGGVDTQYF | TGTGCCAGCAGTTCCTCTAGCGGGGGGGTCGATACGCAGTATTTT | 15 | TRBJ2-3 | TRBV6-5 | TRBD2 | medium-sized
CASSLMGVSRGQGAFF | TGTGCCAGCAGCTTGATGGGCGTGAGCAGGGGGCAAGGGGCTTTCTTT | 16 | TRBJ1-1 | TRBV5-4 | TRBD1 | few
CSVWALGAYGYTF | TGCAGCGTTTGGGCTCTGGGAGCCTATGGCTACACCTTC | 13 | TRBJ1-2 | TRBV29-1 | . | .
CSVVLAGGFDEQFF | TGCAGCGTTGTACTAGCGGGAGGGTTCGATGAGCAGTTCTTC | 14 | TRBJ2-1 | TRBV29-1 | TRBD2 | .
CASSRETGSGFYNEQFF | TGTGCCAGCAGCCGCGAAACAGGGTCGGGTTTCTACAATGAGCAGTTCTTC | 17 | TRBJ2-1 | TRBV9 | . | .
CASSQDGFSGSSTDTQYF | TGTGCCAGCAGCCAAGATGGCTTTAGCGGATCTAGCACAGATACGCAGTATTTT | 18 | TRBJ2-3 | TRBV14 | . | .
CASSLVPGDYEQYF | TGTGCCAGCAGCTTAGTTCCAGGGGACTACGAGCAGTACTTC | 14 | TRBJ2-7 | TRBV7-2 | . | .